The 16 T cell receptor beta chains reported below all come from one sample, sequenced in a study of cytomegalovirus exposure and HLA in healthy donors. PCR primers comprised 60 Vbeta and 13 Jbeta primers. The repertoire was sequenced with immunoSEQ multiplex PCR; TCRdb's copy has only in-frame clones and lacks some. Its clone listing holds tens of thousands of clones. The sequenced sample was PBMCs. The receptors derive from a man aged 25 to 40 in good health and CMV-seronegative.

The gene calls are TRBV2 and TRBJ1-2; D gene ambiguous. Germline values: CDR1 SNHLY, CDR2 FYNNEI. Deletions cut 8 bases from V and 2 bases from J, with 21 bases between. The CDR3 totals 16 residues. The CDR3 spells CASGQTPKALNYGYTF. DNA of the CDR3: TGTGCCAGCGGCCAGACACCGAAAGCCTTGAACTATGGCTACACCTTC.

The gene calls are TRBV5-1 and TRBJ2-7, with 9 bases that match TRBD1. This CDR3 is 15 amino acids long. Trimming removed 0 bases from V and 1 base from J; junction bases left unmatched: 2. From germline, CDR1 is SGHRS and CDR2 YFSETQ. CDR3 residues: CASSLGGTGSYEQYF. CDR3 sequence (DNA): TGCGCCAGCAGCTTGGGGGGGACAGGGTCCTACGAGCAGTACTTC. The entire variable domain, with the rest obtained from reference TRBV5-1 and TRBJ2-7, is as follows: KAGVTQTPRYLIKTRGQQVTLSCSPISGHRSVSWYQQTPGQGLQFLFEYFSETQRNKGNFPGRFSGRQFSNSRSEMNVSTLELGDSALYLCASSLGGTGSYEQYFGPGTRLTVT.

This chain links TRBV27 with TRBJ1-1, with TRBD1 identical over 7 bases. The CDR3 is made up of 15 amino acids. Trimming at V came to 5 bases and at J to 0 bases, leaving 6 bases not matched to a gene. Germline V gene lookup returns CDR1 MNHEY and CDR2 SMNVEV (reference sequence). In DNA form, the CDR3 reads TGTGCCAGCAGTCAAGGTAGGGGGCTGAACACTGAAGCTTTCTTT. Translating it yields CASSQGRGLNTEAFF.

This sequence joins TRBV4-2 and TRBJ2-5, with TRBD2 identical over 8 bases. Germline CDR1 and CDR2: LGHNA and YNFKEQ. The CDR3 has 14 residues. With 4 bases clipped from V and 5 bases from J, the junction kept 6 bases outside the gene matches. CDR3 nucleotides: TGTGCCAGCAGCCCCCTTAGCGGGGTTGAGACCCAGTACTTC. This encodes CASSPLSGVETQYF.

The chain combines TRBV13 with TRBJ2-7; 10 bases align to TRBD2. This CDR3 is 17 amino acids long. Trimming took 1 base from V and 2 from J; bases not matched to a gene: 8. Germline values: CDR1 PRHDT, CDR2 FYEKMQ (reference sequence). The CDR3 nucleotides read TGTGCCAGCAGCTTAGTTGCTAGCGGGGGTCTCGCCTACGAGCAGTACTTC. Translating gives CASSLVASGGLAYEQYF.

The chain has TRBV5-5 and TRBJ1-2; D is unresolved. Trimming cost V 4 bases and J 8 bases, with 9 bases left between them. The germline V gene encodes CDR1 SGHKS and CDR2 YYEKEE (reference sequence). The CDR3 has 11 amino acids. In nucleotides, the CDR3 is TGTGCCAGCAGCCGGGAACGGGGCTACACCTTC. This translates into CASSRERGYTF.

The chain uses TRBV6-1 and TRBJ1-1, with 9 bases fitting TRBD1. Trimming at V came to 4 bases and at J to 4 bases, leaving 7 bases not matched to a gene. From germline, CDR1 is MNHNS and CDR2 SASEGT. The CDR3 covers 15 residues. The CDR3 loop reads CASSAETGGGTEAFF. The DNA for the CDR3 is TGTGCCAGCAGTGCAGAGACAGGGGGAGGCACTGAAGCTTTCTTT.

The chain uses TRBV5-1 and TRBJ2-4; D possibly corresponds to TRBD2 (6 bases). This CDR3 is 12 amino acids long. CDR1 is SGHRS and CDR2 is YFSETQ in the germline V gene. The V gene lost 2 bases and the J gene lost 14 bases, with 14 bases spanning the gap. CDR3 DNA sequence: TGCGCCAGCAGCTTATCAGGCGGGGCGGAGTACTTC. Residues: CASSLSGGAEYF. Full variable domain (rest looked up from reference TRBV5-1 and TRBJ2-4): KAGVTQTPRYLIKTRGQQVTLSCSPISGHRSVSWYQQTPGQGLQFLFEYFSETQRNKGNFPGRFSGRQFSNSRSEMNVSTLELGDSALYLCASSLSGGAEYFGAGTRLSVL.

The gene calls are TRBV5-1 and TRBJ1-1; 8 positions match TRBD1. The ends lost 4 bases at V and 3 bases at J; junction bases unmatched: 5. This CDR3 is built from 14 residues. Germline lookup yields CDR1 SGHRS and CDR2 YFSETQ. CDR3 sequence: CASSPTGEDTEAFF. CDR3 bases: TGCGCCAGCAGCCCGACAGGGGAAGACACTGAAGCTTTCTTT.

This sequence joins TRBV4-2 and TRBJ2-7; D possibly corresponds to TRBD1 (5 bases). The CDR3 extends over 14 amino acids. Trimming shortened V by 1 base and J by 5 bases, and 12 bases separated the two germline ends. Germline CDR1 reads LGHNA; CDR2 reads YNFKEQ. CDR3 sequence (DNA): TGTGCCAGCAGCCAAGGGGGCTTTAACAACGAGCAGTACTTC. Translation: CASSQGGFNNEQYF.

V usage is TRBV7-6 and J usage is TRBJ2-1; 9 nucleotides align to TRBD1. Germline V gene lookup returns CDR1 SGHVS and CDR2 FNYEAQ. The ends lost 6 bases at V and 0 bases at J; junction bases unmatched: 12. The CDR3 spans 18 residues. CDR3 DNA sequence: TGTGCCAGCAGACCGGCCCCAGGACAGGGGAGCTCCTACAATGAGCAGTTCTTC. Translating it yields CASRPAPGQGSSYNEQFF.

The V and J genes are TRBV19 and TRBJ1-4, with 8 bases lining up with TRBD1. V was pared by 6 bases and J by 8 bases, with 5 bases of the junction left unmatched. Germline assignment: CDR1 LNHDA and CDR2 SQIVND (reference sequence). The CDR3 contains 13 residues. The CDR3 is CASSGTGAEKLFF. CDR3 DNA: TGTGCCAGTAGCGGGACAGGAGCAGAAAAACTGTTTTTT.

The CDR3 sequence is CASSRDPENTEAFF. The CDR3 DNA sequence: TGCGCCAGCAGCCGGGATCCGGAGAACACTGAAGCTTTCTTT. The chain joins TRBV5-1 to TRBJ1-1; D is unclear. In germline, CDR1 is SGHRS, CDR2 YFSETQ. V dropped 4 bases and J dropped 1 base, with 11 bases sitting between them. The CDR3 is made up of 14 amino acids.

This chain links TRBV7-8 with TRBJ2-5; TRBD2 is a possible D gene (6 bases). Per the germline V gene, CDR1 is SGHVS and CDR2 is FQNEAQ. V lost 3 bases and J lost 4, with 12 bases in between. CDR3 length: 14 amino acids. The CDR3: CASSFRSEGETQYF. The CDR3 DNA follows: TGTGCCAGCAGCTTCAGGTCGGAGGGAGAGACCCAGTACTTC.

The CDR3 DNA is TGTGCCGTTACGGCGGGAGGTGGCACAGATACGCAGTATTTT. It translates to CAVTAGGGTDTQYF. This chain uses TRBV19 with TRBJ2-3; 8 nucleotides agree with TRBD2. The CDR3 totals 14 residues. After removal of 11 bases from V and 1 base from J, the junction contained 8 bases not matched to a gene. CDR1 and CDR2 (germline): LNHDA, SQIVND (reference sequence).

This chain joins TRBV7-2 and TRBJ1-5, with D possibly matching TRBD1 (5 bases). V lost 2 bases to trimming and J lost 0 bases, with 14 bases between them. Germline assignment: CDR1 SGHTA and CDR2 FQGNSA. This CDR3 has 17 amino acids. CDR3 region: CASSLNPGTYSNQPQHF. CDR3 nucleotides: TGTGCCAGCAGCTTAAACCCAGGGACTTATAGCAATCAGCCCCAGCATTTT.